This T cell receptor beta chain came from a study of T cell repertoires in cytomegalovirus infection. One entry per CDR3 protein, called by TCRdb with MiXCR from the reads. The sample lists roughly 720,000 distinct CDR3 sequences; roughly 35% were seen once. Germline assignment: CDR1 MNHEY and CDR2 SVGEGT. Trimming stripped 10 bases from V and 2 bases from J, with 18 bases between. The CDR3 sequence is 14 residues long. The sample consisted of PBMCs. This sequence joins TRBV6-2 or TRBV6-3 and TRBJ2-7, with a weak D call TRBD1 (6 bases). The TCR originated in a human donor in good health (CMV status not recorded). Some clones in this sample may be carry-over from other donors' samples. The chain's CDR3 is CATRWDTSTYEQYF. The CDR3, as DNA: TGTGCCACTCGGTGGGACACGTCAACCTACGAGCAGTACTTC.